This record looks at one T cell receptor beta chain sequence and its context. Generated by immunoSEQ multiplex PCR, the TCRdb table keeps only in-frame clones and is missing some. The data contain around 36,000 clones, 75% to 95% of them singletons. The sample is drawn from a study of T cell changes during pregnancy in multiple sclerosis. V lost 8 bases to trimming and J lost 5 bases; unmatched junction nucleotides: 14. The germline CDR1 and CDR2 sequences are SNHLY and FYNNEI. CDR3 length: 15 residues. The clonotype originates from a female donor with multiple sclerosis, enrolled in a pregnancy study. The gene calls are TRBV2 and TRBJ2-7; 8 nucleotides align to TRBD2. The specimen comprised CD4+ T cells from peripheral blood mononuclear cells, sampled in the third trimester of pregnancy. Here the CDR3 reads CASAPGLGGTHEQYF. CDR3 nucleotide sequence: TGTGCCAGCGCGCCGGGACTAGGGGGGACCCACGAGCAGTACTTC. Combining the CDR3 with reference TRBV2 and TRBJ2-7 gives the whole variable domain EPEVTQTPSHQVTQMGQEVILRCVPISNHLYFYWYRQILGQKVEFLVSFYNNEISEKSEIFDDQFSVERPDGSNFTLKIRSTKLEDSAMYFCASAPGLGGTHEQYFGPGTRLTVT.